These 32 T cell receptor beta chains originate from one sample sequenced in a study of OX40 agonist ivuxolimab in advanced cancers. The method was immunoSEQ multiplex PCR; TCRdb's version includes in-frame clones alone and lacks a portion of them. Among approximately 58,000 clones, around 93% were seen once, and the ten largest hold 10% to 15%. The input for sequencing was CD4+ or CD8+ T cells sorted from blood, taken in a trial of the OX40 agonist ivuxolimab. These receptors were collected from an adult with an advanced solid tumor such as melanoma, head and neck, liver or kidney cancer.

The CDR3 loop reads CASSVGTGGYEQFF. Written as DNA, the CDR3 is TGTGCCAGCAGTGTAGGGACAGGGGGCTATGAGCAGTTCTTC. The chain uses TRBV6-1 and TRBJ2-1, with 12 bases fitting TRBD1. The CDR3 sequence is 14 residues long. CDR1 and CDR2 from the germline V gene are MNHNS and SASEGT. J lost 8 bases, V lost 4 bases, and 3 bases had no gene match.

The chain links TRBV19 to TRBJ2-1; 10 bases are shared with TRBD2. There are 16 residues in the CDR3. The V and J ends lost 5 bases and 9 bases, in that order; junction bases with no gene match: 13. CDR1 and CDR2 from the germline V gene are LNHDA and SQIVND (reference sequence). The CDR3 spells CASSPWVLAGLGEQFF. CDR3 DNA sequence: TGTGCCAGTAGTCCATGGGTACTAGCGGGACTCGGTGAGCAGTTCTTC.

J is TRBJ1-1 and V is TRBV6-1; 8 bases are a match to TRBD1. This CDR3 contains 15 residues. V shed 8 bases, J shed 4 bases, and the junction held 12 bases outside the gene matches. CDR1 is MNHNS, CDR2 SASEGT, per germline. The chain's CDR3 is CASANRTGRGTEAFF. CDR3 coding DNA: TGTGCCAGCGCCAACCGGACAGGGAGGGGCACTGAAGCTTTCTTT.

In the case of this clone: The identical CDR3 is also encoded by other nucleotide sequences in the sample. The gene calls are TRBV27 and TRBJ2-1; D remains ambiguous. This CDR3 region has 11 residues. V was trimmed by 3 bases and J by 7 bases, leaving 4 bases between them. In germline, CDR1 is MNHEY, CDR2 SMNVEV (reference sequence). CDR3 nucleotide sequence: TGTGCCAGCAGTTTGGGTAATGAGCAGTTCTTC. Encoded protein: CASSLGNEQFF.

The gene calls are TRBV28 and TRBJ2-2; D gene ambiguous. Germline CDR1 reads MDHEN; CDR2 reads SYDVKM. Trimming took off 5 bases at V and 8 bases at J, with 6 bases between the two ends. The CDR3 covers 11 residues. The CDR3 loop is CASSIQGELFF. The CDR3 nucleotides read TGTGCCAGCAGTATACAGGGGGAGCTGTTTTTT.

This sequence joins TRBV12-5 and TRBJ2-3; D might be TRBD2 (5 bases). The CDR3 runs to 16 residues. The germline V and J ends were trimmed by 0 bases and 2 bases, with 12 bases remaining between them. Germline V lookup: CDR1 LGHNT, CDR2 FRNRAP. Here the CDR3 DNA reads TGTGCTAGTGGTTTGGTAGAGCGGATATTCACAGATACGCAGTATTTT. It yields the protein CASGLVERIFTDTQYF.

The chain has TRBV7-8 and TRBJ1-5, with 7 positions matching TRBD1. The ends lost 5 bases at V and 1 base at J; junction bases unmatched: 11. The CDR3 covers 17 residues. CDR1 and CDR2 from the germline V gene are SGHVS and FQNEAQ. The CDR3 coding sequence is TGTGCCAGCAGCCTGCGATTACAGGGGAACAGCAATCAGCCCCAGCATTTT. This codes for CASSLRLQGNSNQPQHF.

The CDR3 DNA follows: TGTGCCAGAAGCTCCCTCCTCCTAGCCAAAAACATTCAGTACTTC. Its protein product is CARSSLLLAKNIQYF. V usage is TRBV5-3 and J usage is TRBJ2-4; D gene unclear. TRBV5-3 is classed as an ORF, of uncertain function. The CDR3 has 15 amino acids. The V end lost 3 bases, the J end lost 0 bases, and 10 bases lay between the germline ends.

This clone was seen a few times. The chain recombines TRBV5-4 with TRBJ2-5; 8 positions agree with TRBD2. Germline V gene data show CDR1 as SGHNT and CDR2 as YYREEE (reference sequence). V lost 4 bases, J lost 5 bases, and 7 bases stayed unmatched. The length of the CDR3 is 14 residues. This chain's CDR3 is CASSRAGEGETQYF. The CDR3 DNA is TGTGCCAGCAGCCGAGCGGGAGAGGGGGAGACCCAGTACTTC.

A single count supports this clone. The chain carries TRBV12-5 and TRBJ1-3, with D maybe TRBD1 (6 bases). This CDR3 has 15 amino acids. Germline assignment: CDR1 LGHNT and CDR2 FRNRAP. The ends were cut back, 0 bases at V and 3 bases at J, with 9 bases in the middle. Here the CDR3 DNA reads TGTGCTAGTGGTTTGGTGCGGGGGCTTGGAAACACCATATATTTT. Its protein product is CASGLVRGLGNTIYF.

The V call is TRBV25-1, the J call TRBJ2-1; a possible D gene is TRBD1 (5 bases). V lost 5 bases, J lost 10 bases, and 9 bases lay in between. CDR1 and CDR2 from the germline V gene are MGHDK and SYGVNS. This CDR3 has 11 amino acids. The CDR3 protein is CASSLGREQFF. The CDR3 DNA follows: TGTGCCAGCAGTCTGGGGCGGGAGCAGTTCTTC.

CDR3 sequence (DNA): TGTGCCAGCAGCTTAGTCGGACAAAACCTAGCCAAAAACATTCAGTACTTC. Residues: CASSLVGQNLAKNIQYF. The gene calls are TRBV7-8 and TRBJ2-4, with D tentatively TRBD1 (5 bases). This CDR3 spans 17 amino acids. Trimming left V 1 base short and J 0 bases short, with 13 bases between. The germline V gene encodes CDR1 SGHVS and CDR2 FQNEAQ.

The chain employs TRBV9 and TRBJ2-1; TRBD2 might be the D (6 bases). Germline V CDR1 and CDR2: SGDLS, YYNGEE. CDR3 length equals 16 residues. Between the trimmed V and J ends, which lost 3 bases and 5 bases, there was a span of 18 bases. CDR3 DNA sequence: TGTGCCAGCAGCGCCAGCGCCATGGGACTCCACAATGAGCAGTTCTTC. Its protein product is CASSASAMGLHNEQFF. Looking up the rest from reference TRBV9 and TRBJ2-1 gives the full variable domain: DSGVTQTPKHLITATGQRVTLRCSPRSGDLSVYWYQQSLDQGLQFLIQYYNGEERAKGNILERFSAQQFPDLHSELNLSSLELGDSALYFCASSASAMGLHNEQFFGPGTRLTVL.

The genes are TRBV18 and TRBJ2-3, with 10 nucleotides matching TRBD1. This CDR3 is built from 16 residues. Germline V gives CDR1 KGHSH, CDR2 LQKENI. V trimming: 4 bases; J trimming: 4 bases; junction bases outside the gene matches: 8. The CDR3 here is CASSRAGTGVADTQYF. CDR3 in DNA: TGTGCCAGCTCACGAGCCGGGACAGGGGTGGCAGATACGCAGTATTTT.

CDR3 region: CASSYTGSEAFF. The CDR3 nucleotides are TGTGCCAGCAGTTACACGGGATCTGAAGCTTTCTTT. The chain is built from TRBV6-5 and TRBJ1-1; D uncertain. Germline assignment: CDR1 MNHEY and CDR2 SVGAGI. The CDR3 has 12 residues. V was pared by 2 bases and J by 6 bases, with 7 bases between.

This chain connects TRBV7-8 to TRBJ1-2; 12 nucleotides align to TRBD1. J lost 4 bases, V lost 5 bases, and 8 bases had no gene match. CDR1 is SGHVS, CDR2 FQNEAQ, per germline. The CDR3 spans 16 residues. The CDR3 loop is CASSPSGTGGAYGYTF. CDR3 sequence (DNA): TGTGCCAGCAGCCCGAGTGGGACAGGGGGCGCCTATGGCTACACCTTC. Together with reference TRBV7-8 and TRBJ1-2, the CDR3 gives the full variable domain: GAGVSQSPRYKVAKRGQDVALRCDPISGHVSLFWYQQALGQGPEFLTYFQNEAQLDKSGLPSDRFFAERPEGSVSTLKIQRTQQEDSAVYLCASSPSGTGGAYGYTFGSGTRLTVV.

The chain has TRBV7-9 and TRBJ2-3; D uncertain. Germline values: CDR1 SEHNR, CDR2 FQNEAQ (reference sequence). The CDR3 has 9 residues. V gave up 11 bases and J gave up 5 bases, with 5 bases separating them. In DNA, the CDR3 is TGTGCCGGTGAAGATACGCAGTATTTT. Residues: CAGEDTQYF.

The chain joins TRBV7-7 to TRBJ2-2; tentative D call: TRBD2 (6 bases). Trimming removed 5 bases at V and 3 bases at J, with 16 bases between. This CDR3 region has 16 residues. Per the germline V gene, CDR1 is SSHAT and CDR2 is FNYEAQ (reference sequence). The CDR3 sequence is CASSPRGIADTGELFF. In DNA form, the CDR3 reads TGTGCCAGCAGCCCCCGGGGAATAGCGGACACCGGGGAGCTGTTTTTT.

The chain employs TRBV13 and TRBJ2-7, with D possibly being TRBD1 (6 bases). Deletions cut 1 base from V and 0 bases from J, with 10 bases between. CDR1 is PRHDT, CDR2 FYEKMQ, per germline (reference sequence). This CDR3 has 15 residues. CDR3 coding DNA: TGTGCCAGCAGCTTAGAGGGGGAGTCCTCCTACGAGCAGTACTTC. It codes for CASSLEGESSYEQYF. Variable domain in full (rest from reference TRBV13 and TRBJ2-7): AAGVIQSPRHLIKEKRETATLKCYPIPRHDTVYWYQQGPGQDPQFLISFYEKMQSDKGSIPDRFSAQQFSDYHSELNMSSLELGDSALYFCASSLEGESSYEQYFGPGTRLTVT.

V gene TRBV28 combines with J gene TRBJ1-1; 10 nucleotides line up with TRBD1. V shed 2 bases and J 0 bases; nucleotides not matched to a gene: 12. Germline V CDR1 and CDR2: MDHEN, SYDVKM. This CDR3 has 19 amino acids. The CDR3 DNA reads TGTGCCAGCAGTTTACTTTTATTGACCGGGACAGGGGTGAACACTGAAGCTTTCTTT. Its translation is CASSLLLLTGTGVNTEAFF.

The chain joins TRBV7-9 to TRBJ2-3, with D possibly being TRBD2 (5 bases). Germline CDR1 is SEHNR and CDR2 is FQNEAQ (reference sequence). The CDR3 is made up of 17 amino acids. Trimming took off 1 base at V and 0 bases at J, with 14 bases between the two ends. The CDR3 loop is CASSLGRWRASTDTQYF. In nucleotides, the CDR3 is TGTGCCAGCAGCTTAGGTCGTTGGCGGGCGAGCACAGATACGCAGTATTTT.

The V gene is TRBV4-1, the J gene TRBJ2-7; D is perhaps TRBD2 (6 bases). The CDR3 is made up of 14 amino acids. V lost 4 bases, J lost 0 bases, and 10 bases lay in between. Looked up from germline, CDR1 is MGHRA and CDR2 is YSYEKL. CDR3 loop: CASSLAESSYEQYF. The CDR3 nucleotides are TGCGCCAGCAGCCTAGCGGAGAGCTCCTACGAGCAGTACTTC.

This chain joins TRBV18 and TRBJ2-5; 8 nucleotides line up with TRBD1. The germline V gene encodes CDR1 KGHSH and CDR2 LQKENI. J lost 2 bases, V lost 3 bases, and 11 bases had no gene match. The CDR3 is 17 residues long. The CDR3 region has the DNA TGTGCCAGCTCACCGGGGGAGGTCGGGACAGGTCAAGAGACCCAGTACTTC. Encoded protein: CASSPGEVGTGQETQYF.

This clone was observed once. CDR3 nucleotides: TGTGCCAGCAGTGAGCTAGCGGGAGCGGGAGATACGCAGTATTTT. Protein product: CASSELAGAGDTQYF. The J gene is TRBJ2-3, the V gene TRBV6-4; 10 bases are a match to TRBD2. Germline CDR1 reads MRHNA; CDR2 reads SNTAGT. The CDR3 length is 15 residues. The J segment lost 5 bases and the V segment lost 3 bases, leaving 5 bases of the junction unmatched.

Relative to its sample, this clone is medium-sized. V usage is TRBV16 and J usage is TRBJ2-5, with D possibly TRBD2 on 6 matching bases. This CDR3 comprises 17 residues. The germline gives CDR1 KGHSY, CDR2 FQNENV. V lost 2 bases and J lost 2, with 18 bases in between. CDR3 DNA sequence: TGTGCCAGCAGCCAAACAAGGCGGGACTCTTTACAAGAGACCCAGTACTTC. Translation gives CASSQTRRDSLQETQYF.

This clone has just one count. The chain's CDR3 is CSVEASGRLEQYF. CDR3 sequence (DNA): TGCAGCGTTGAGGCTAGCGGGAGACTGGAGCAGTACTTC. V usage is TRBV29-1 and J usage is TRBJ2-7; TRBD2 matches at 10 bases. The junction had 6 bases not matched to a gene; V was cut back by 3 bases and J by 7 bases. The V gene's germline CDR1 is SQVTM and CDR2 ANQGSEA. There are 13 residues in the CDR3.

V is TRBV7-3 and J is TRBJ2-1, with D possibly being TRBD2 (5 bases). The germline V gene encodes CDR1 SGHTA and CDR2 FQGTGA. The V end was cut by 2 bases, the J end by 5 bases, with 16 bases between. CDR3 length: 16 amino acids. The CDR3 here is CASSLVGGPQNNEQFF. CDR3 coding DNA: TGTGCCAGCAGCTTAGTCGGCGGGCCCCAAAACAATGAGCAGTTCTTC. Full variable domain (remainder filled in from reference TRBV7-3 and TRBJ2-1): GAGVSQTPSNKVTEKGKYVELRCDPISGHTALYWYRQSLGQGPEFLIYFQGTGAADDSGLPNDRFFAVRPEGSVSTLKIQRTERGDSAVYLCASSLVGGPQNNEQFFGPGTRLTVL.

V is TRBV7-2 and J is TRBJ2-7, with 12 bases aligning to TRBD2. The CDR3 is 15 residues long. V lost 6 bases and J lost 4; bases outside the gene matches: 7. Germline V CDR1 and CDR2: SGHTA, FQGNSA. The CDR3 here is CASSDTSGRRYEQYF. CDR3 in DNA: TGTGCCAGCAGTGATACTAGCGGGAGGAGGTACGAGCAGTACTTC.

V gene TRBV5-8 combines with J gene TRBJ2-7; the D gene is possibly TRBD2 (6 bases). Per germline, CDR1 SGHTS and CDR2 YDEGEE. This CDR3 is built from 16 residues. V lost 4 bases, J lost 4 bases, and 21 bases lay in between. CDR3 in amino acids: CASSLYGGEFTYEQYF. Written as DNA, the CDR3 is TGTGCCAGCAGCCTCTATGGCGGGGAGTTTACTTACGAGCAGTACTTC.

This clone came up a few times. V gene TRBV7-8 combines with J gene TRBJ2-5; D remains ambiguous. V was pared by 5 bases and J by 2 bases, with 12 bases between. This CDR3 has 14 amino acids. Per the germline V gene, CDR1 is SGHVS and CDR2 is FQNEAQ. CDR3 protein: CASSPLMEQETQYF. The CDR3 nucleotides read TGTGCCAGCAGCCCCTTAATGGAGCAAGAGACCCAGTACTTC.

The V gene is TRBV29-1, the J gene TRBJ2-1, with 10 nucleotides matching TRBD2. The trim removed 4 bases at V and 3 bases at J, leaving 6 bases unmatched. Germline V gene data show CDR1 as SQVTM and CDR2 as ANQGSEA. This CDR3 spans 15 amino acids. The CDR3 DNA follows: TGCAGCGTTGTCCTGACTAGCGGGCTCTACAATGAGCAGTTCTTC. Protein: CSVVLTSGLYNEQFF.

The chain uses TRBV4-1 and TRBJ2-7; 9 bases line up with TRBD1. With 1 base clipped from V and 3 bases from J, the junction kept 4 bases outside the gene matches. The CDR3 loop spans 15 amino acids. Germline loops: CDR1 MGHRA, CDR2 YSYEKL. The CDR3 is CASSQGMGQGYEQYF. CDR3 sequence (DNA): TGCGCCAGCAGCCAAGGGATGGGACAGGGCTACGAGCAGTACTTC.